This T cell receptor beta chain was identified during a study of glioma-infiltrating T cells after dendritic cell vaccination. Study in general: Autologous tumor lysate-pulsed dendritic cell vaccination was given between the early 2000s and the early 2010s.

Produced via immunoSEQ multiplex PCR; TCRdb's table is partial and in-frame only. Among tens of thousands of clones listed, 82% were seen once. Germline CDR1 and CDR2: KGHSH and LQKENI. V gave up 4 bases and J gave up 6 bases, with 16 bases separating them. This CDR3 has 15 amino acids. This sample comprised blood, obtained before dendritic cell vaccination. This sequence was found in a human donor with glioblastoma. The chain carries TRBV18 and TRBJ2-1; no firm D call. Written as DNA, the CDR3 is TGTGCCAGCTCACTGTGGCCCCCTCGCTCCAATGAGCAGTTCTTC. Protein product: CASSLWPPRSNEQFF.